Listed here are 9 T cell receptor beta chains from one sample, sequenced in a study of T cell changes during pregnancy in multiple sclerosis. Libraries were prepared by immunoSEQ multiplex PCR; TCRdb keeps only in-frame clonotypes and omits some of them. The data show roughly 40,000 clones, with less than 95% seen just once and around 1.6% held by the top ten. The sequencing here drew on peripheral blood, taken in the third trimester of pregnancy. These receptor sequences come from a female donor with multiple sclerosis, enrolled in a pregnancy study.

J is TRBJ1-1 and V is TRBV19; maybe TRBD1 (5 bases). The CDR3 covers 19 residues. Germline CDR1 reads LNHDA; CDR2 reads SQIVND (reference sequence). Trimming left V 5 bases short and J 5 bases short, with 30 bases between. The CDR3 region is CASSPRVRRNRPPLTEAFF. CDR3 in DNA: TGTGCCAGTAGTCCCAGGGTTCGTCGTAATCGCCCGCCGCTGACTGAAGCTTTCTTT. Variable domain in full (rest from reference TRBV19 and TRBJ1-1): DGGITQSPKYLFRKEGQNVTLSCEQNLNHDAMYWYRQDPGQGLRLIYYSQIVNDFQKGDIAEGYSVSREKKESFPLTVTSAQKNPTAFYLCASSPRVRRNRPPLTEAFFGQGTRLTVV.

This chain links TRBV7-8 with TRBJ2-1; D might be TRBD2 (5 bases). Germline V gene lookup returns CDR1 SGHVS and CDR2 FQNEAQ. The CDR3 is 14 amino acids. V dropped 3 bases and J dropped 6 bases, with 12 bases sitting between them. The CDR3 reads CASSFERGPNEQFF. DNA for the CDR3: TGTGCCAGCAGCTTCGAAAGAGGGCCCAATGAGCAGTTCTTC.

The CDR3 spells CASSLGPSGGIPYQETQYF. The CDR3 DNA is TGTGCCAGCAGCTTAGGGCCTAGCGGGGGGATACCGTACCAAGAGACCCAGTACTTC. This chain joins TRBV7-2 and TRBJ2-5; 11 positions agree with TRBD2. Per the germline V gene, CDR1 is SGHTA and CDR2 is FQGNSA. The V and J ends lost 1 base and 0 bases, in that order; junction bases with no gene match: 10. The CDR3 length is 19 residues.

V is TRBV19 and J is TRBJ1-5; 7 bases are a match to TRBD1. The CDR3 totals 13 residues. Trimming took 11 bases from V and 7 from J; bases not matched to a gene: 11. Germline V gene data show CDR1 as LNHDA and CDR2 as SQIVND (reference sequence). CDR3: CAAAGTASQPQHF. CDR3 DNA sequence: TGTGCCGCCGCGGGGACAGCTTCCCAGCCCCAGCATTTT.

This chain connects TRBV5-1 to TRBJ1-1, with TRBD1 matching over 8 bases. V was pared by 3 bases and J by 0 bases, with 1 base of the junction left unmatched. Germline-derived CDR1 and CDR2 are SGHRS and YFSETQ. The CDR3 is made up of 14 amino acids. CDR3 sequence: CASSSTGVNTEAFF. CDR3 nucleotides: TGCGCCAGCAGCTCGACAGGGGTGAACACTGAAGCTTTCTTT.

The CDR3 DNA is TGTGCCAGCTCACCTCTGGACAGGGGTCAATCTTCAACCATATATTTT. Protein product: CASSPLDRGQSSTIYF. The chain has TRBV18 and TRBJ1-3; 9 nucleotides line up with TRBD1. The CDR3 has 16 residues. Germline CDR1 KGHSH, CDR2 LQKENI. V was clipped by 3 bases and J by 10 bases; unmatched bases: 13. The whole variable domain, remainder taken from reference TRBV18 and TRBJ1-3, is NAGVMQNPRHLVRRRGQEARLRCSPMKGHSHVYWYRQLPEEGLKFMVYLQKENIIDESGMPKERFSAEFPKEGPSILRIQQVVRGDSAAYFCASSPLDRGQSSTIYFGEGSWLTVV.

This chain links TRBV7-2 with TRBJ1-1; TRBD1 matches 11 bases. Germline CDR1 reads SGHTA; CDR2 reads FQGNSA. The CDR3 loop spans 15 amino acids. V lost 5 bases, J lost 8 bases, and 10 bases stayed unmatched. CDR3 nucleotide sequence: TGTGCCAGCAGCCAGCGGACAGGGGGCGAAAGAGAAGCTTTCTTT. Its protein product is CASSQRTGGEREAFF.

This sequence joins TRBV19 and TRBJ2-1, with D possibly TRBD2 on 7 matching bases. Looked up from germline, CDR1 is LNHDA and CDR2 is SQIVND (reference sequence). This CDR3 is 15 amino acids long. V lost 2 bases to trimming and J lost 7 bases, with 15 bases between them. The CDR3 region is CASSILAGAGNEQFF. For the CDR3, the DNA is TGTGCCAGTAGTATATTGGCGGGGGCGGGAAATGAGCAGTTCTTC.

The chain is built from TRBV4-1 and TRBJ2-3; weak D call: TRBD1 (6 bases). There are 15 residues in the CDR3. Germline V gene data show CDR1 as MGHRA and CDR2 as YSYEKL. Trimming pared 3 bases from V and 4 bases from J, leaving 14 bases between. CDR3 bases: TGCGCCAGCAGCCAGGGCGGCAGGGGATCAGATACGCAGTATTTT. Protein product: CASSQGGRGSDTQYF.